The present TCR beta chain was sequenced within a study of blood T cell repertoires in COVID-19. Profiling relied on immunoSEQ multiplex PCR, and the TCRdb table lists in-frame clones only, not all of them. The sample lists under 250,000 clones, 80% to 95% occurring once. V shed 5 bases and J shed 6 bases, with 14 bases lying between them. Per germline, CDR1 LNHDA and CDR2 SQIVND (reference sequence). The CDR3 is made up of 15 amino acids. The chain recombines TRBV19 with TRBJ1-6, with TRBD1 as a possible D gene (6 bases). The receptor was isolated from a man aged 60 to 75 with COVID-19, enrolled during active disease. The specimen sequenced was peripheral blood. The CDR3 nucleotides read TGTGCCAGTAGTGGGGGCAAGTTGGGTAATTCACCCCTCCACTTT. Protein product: CASSGGKLGNSPLHF.